Presented here are 12 T cell receptor beta chains from one specimen sequenced in a study of blood T cell repertoires in COVID-19. The data were produced by immunoSEQ multiplex PCR, yet TCRdb's version contains in-frame clones alone and is incomplete. This table has 160,000 or so clones, 84% appearing once. Sequences were obtained from peripheral blood. Receptors were obtained from a woman older than 75 with acute or convalescent COVID-19.

The chain has TRBV10-3 and TRBJ2-2; 7 positions match TRBD1. Germline loops: CDR1 ENHRY, CDR2 SYGVKD. With 5 bases clipped from V and 5 bases from J, the junction kept 14 bases outside the gene matches. CDR3 length: 17 residues. The CDR3 reads CAISSDRSAVGTGELFF. CDR3 DNA sequence: TGTGCCATCAGTTCGGACAGGAGTGCGGTGGGGACCGGGGAGCTGTTTTTT.

The chain has TRBV18 and TRBJ1-6, with 8 bases that match TRBD1. CDR1 and CDR2 from the germline V gene are KGHSH and LQKENI. The J segment lost 5 bases and the V segment lost 5 bases, leaving 2 bases of the junction unmatched. CDR3 length equals 14 residues. This chain's CDR3 is CASSSTGDNSPLHF. Here the CDR3 DNA reads TGTGCCAGCTCATCGACAGGGGATAATTCACCCCTCCACTTT. Using reference TRBV18 and TRBJ1-6 for the parts outside the CDR3, the full variable domain is NAGVMQNPRHLVRRRGQEARLRCSPMKGHSHVYWYRQLPEEGLKFMVYLQKENIIDESGMPKERFSAEFPKEGPSILRIQQVVRGDSAAYFCASSSTGDNSPLHFGNGTRLTVT.

This chain connects TRBV29-1 to TRBJ2-1; D unclear. Germline lookup yields CDR1 SQVTM and CDR2 ANQGSEA. The V end was cut by 8 bases, the J end by 4 bases, with 15 bases between. The length of the CDR3 is 13 residues. The CDR3 DNA is TGCAGCTCCCTCTCCCCGGGTTACAATGAGCAGTTCTTC. This sequence encodes CSSLSPGYNEQFF.

V and J are TRBV19 and TRBJ1-1; D gene uncertain. V was clipped by 3 bases and J by 0 bases, with 8 bases between them. This CDR3 spans 14 amino acids. The germline gives CDR1 LNHDA, CDR2 SQIVND (reference sequence). In DNA, the CDR3 is TGTGCCAGTAGTATTCGGGTAATGAACACTGAAGCTTTCTTT. This codes for CASSIRVMNTEAFF.

The chain couples TRBV30 to TRBJ1-1, with 7 bases aligning to TRBD1. This CDR3 has 16 amino acids. Germline CDR1 is GTSNPN and CDR2 is SVGIG (reference sequence). V lost 3 bases to trimming and J lost 4 bases; unmatched junction nucleotides: 14. The CDR3 coding sequence is TGTGCCTGGAGGAAGGAGGTAGGGGGCGCTTCCACTGAAGCTTTCTTT. Its protein product is CAWRKEVGGASTEAFF.

The CDR3 sequence: CASSTLPGQGLVSMNTEAFF. The CDR3 region has the DNA TGTGCCAGCTCAACTCTACCGGGACAGGGCCTTGTATCCATGAACACTGAAGCTTTCTTT. The chain links TRBV18 to TRBJ1-1, with 9 nucleotides matching TRBD1. CDR3 length: 20 residues. CDR1 and CDR2 from the germline V gene are KGHSH and LQKENI. The junction had 19 bases not matched to a gene; V was cut back by 5 bases and J by 0 bases.

The rearrangement links TRBV4-3 to TRBJ2-7; perhaps TRBD2 as D (7 bases). Germline CDR1 reads LGHNA; CDR2 reads YSLEER. V was trimmed by 1 base and J by 3 bases, leaving 16 bases between them. The CDR3 sequence is 16 residues long. The CDR3: CASSQGLGGPDYEQYF. The CDR3 DNA follows: TGCGCCAGCAGCCAAGGGTTGGGGGGGCCCGACTACGAGCAGTACTTC.

This rearrangement joins TRBV28 to TRBJ2-7, with 8 bases aligning to TRBD1. This CDR3 has 15 amino acids. Germline CDR1 reads MDHEN; CDR2 reads SYDVKM. The V segment lost 1 base and the J segment 5 bases; nucleotides outside the gene matches: 7. Here the CDR3 reads CASSLYGQGAHEQYF. Written as DNA, the CDR3 is TGTGCCAGCAGTTTATATGGGCAGGGGGCCCACGAGCAGTACTTC.

This chain connects TRBV29-1 to TRBJ1-1; D is possibly TRBD1 (5 bases). The V end was cut by 5 bases, the J end by 0 bases, with 22 bases between. The CDR3 length is 17 residues. Germline CDR1 is SQVTM and CDR2 is ANQGSEA. The CDR3, as DNA: TGCAGCGTTCCATGGGGGGAGACGGGGAAACTGAACACTGAAGCTTTCTTT. Amino acid sequence: CSVPWGETGKLNTEAFF.

The table lists this clone with many counts. J is TRBJ1-2 and V is TRBV19, with D uncertain. CDR1 and CDR2 from the germline V gene are LNHDA and SQIVND (reference sequence). Trimming removed 4 bases at V and 7 bases at J, with 16 bases between. The CDR3 is 14 residues long. This CDR3 is CASSTAGLTGGYTF. The CDR3 region has the DNA TGTGCCAGTAGTACTGCTGGACTCACGGGTGGCTACACCTTC.

The V and J genes are TRBV5-5 and TRBJ1-6; a possible D gene is TRBD1 (5 bases). This CDR3 has 15 amino acids. The germline V gene encodes CDR1 SGHKS and CDR2 YYEKEE (reference sequence). V was pared by 4 bases and J by 6 bases, with 14 bases between. This CDR3 reads CASSPIRQGNSPLHF. CDR3 DNA: TGTGCCAGCAGCCCGATACGGCAGGGTAATTCACCCCTCCACTTT.

This clone was detected only once. The chain links TRBV27 to TRBJ1-4, with a possible D match to TRBD1 (5 bases). V gave up 6 bases and J gave up 0 bases, with 5 bases separating them. The CDR3 has 13 amino acids. Germline V lookup: CDR1 MNHEY, CDR2 SMNVEV (reference sequence). CDR3 loop: CASRTATNEKLFF. The DNA for the CDR3 is TGTGCCAGCAGGACAGCAACTAATGAAAAACTGTTTTTT. The full variable domain, with the rest looked up from reference TRBV27 and TRBJ1-4, is EAQVTQNPRYLITVTGKKLTVTCSQNMNHEYMSWYRQDPGLGLRQIYYSMNVEVTDKGDVPEGYKVSRKEKRNFPLILESPSPNQTSLYFCASRTATNEKLFFGSGTQLSVL.